Below are 5 T cell receptor beta chains sequenced from a single sample in a study of neurological immune-mediated disorders. Each CDR3 protein is one row after TCRdb ran MiXCR on the 5' RACE reads. The sample contains roughly 80,000 distinct CDR3 sequences, 10% of which appear only once. Sequencing was performed on PBMCs. The receptors here all came from a man aged 40-49 years in good health.

The chain uses TRBV6-1 and TRBJ2-1; a possible D gene is TRBD2 (5 bases). Germline-derived CDR1 and CDR2 are MNHNS and SASEGT. The ends were cut back, 9 bases at V and 4 bases at J, with 19 bases in the middle. The CDR3 covers 15 residues. The CDR3 DNA sequence: TGTGCCAGTAGTAAAGAGGGCGGTCTTTACAATGAGCAGTTCTTC. It specifies CASSKEGGLYNEQFF.

This clonotype was observed at least ten times. The CDR3 coding sequence is TGTGCCAGCAGTTTATCGGACCTAGGTCCCGCAGATACGCAGTATTTT. It codes for CASSLSDLGPADTQYF. The chain uses TRBV27 and TRBJ2-3; D unresolved. Trimming left V 0 bases short and J 4 bases short, with 14 bases between. The CDR3 has 16 residues. The germline CDR1 and CDR2 sequences are MNHEY and SMNVEV (reference sequence).

This clonotype was found many times. V and J are TRBV5-5 and TRBJ2-7; TRBD1 agrees at 8 bases. The germline CDR1 and CDR2 sequences are SGHKS and YYEKEE (reference sequence). The CDR3 spans 16 residues. The J segment lost 7 bases and the V segment lost 0 bases, leaving 12 bases of the junction unmatched. The CDR3 reads CASSLGAGGKSGEQYF. The DNA of the CDR3 is TGTGCCAGCAGCTTGGGGGCAGGGGGCAAATCGGGGGAGCAGTACTTC.

The chain joins TRBV10-2 to TRBJ2-7, with TRBD1 identical over 7 bases. J was trimmed by 4 bases and V by 0 bases; bases with no gene match: 6. The CDR3 extends over 15 amino acids. Germline V gene sequence: CDR1 WSHSY, CDR2 SAAADI. The CDR3 loop is CASSESGTVAYEQYF. DNA for the CDR3: TGCGCCAGCAGTGAGTCCGGGACAGTGGCGTACGAGCAGTACTTC.

The table lists this clonotype with many counts. The V gene is TRBV5-1, the J gene TRBJ2-1; 10 nucleotides align to TRBD2. Germline loops: CDR1 SGHRS, CDR2 YFSETQ. There are 16 residues in the CDR3. Trimming took 5 bases from V and 3 from J; bases not matched to a gene: 8. For the CDR3, the DNA is TGCGCCAGCAGTTCGACCAGGACTAGCGGCTACAATGAGCAGTTCTTC. Residues: CASSSTRTSGYNEQFF.